This T cell receptor beta chain was found in a study of blood T cell repertoires in COVID-19. Looking at the study overall: Cohort 3 donors were reported recovered after two negative PCRs, clearance, or symptom resolution. Donors in the United States, Italy and Spain gave samples during acute or convalescent COVID-19.

Study members were between about 18 and 95 years old and lived in 20 to 25 US regions. V lost 0 bases to trimming and J lost 7 bases, with 11 bases between them. In germline, CDR1 is SGDLS, CDR2 YYNGEE. The length of the CDR3 is 13 residues. In the original analysis: Quantification of nucleated cells was approximated via reference gene primer amplification. Clones were read by immunoSEQ multiplex PCR, and TCRdb kept only the in-frame ones, dropping some. V and J calls and clone size are given by that table; D and trimming were obtained from the DNA. Found here are under 150,000 clones, approximately 87% of them singletons; the top ten hold 3.5% to 5%.

Sample: PBMCs or T cells enriched from blood (not recorded which). This receptor was obtained from a man aged 50 to 60 in a cohort exposed to, infected with or recovered from COVID-19 (not recorded which). The rearrangement uses TRBV9 and TRBJ2-7; no reliable D call. CDR3 region: CASSVEVAGEQYF. The CDR3 nucleotides read TGTGCCAGCAGCGTAGAGGTAGCTGGGGAGCAGTACTTC. Together with reference TRBV9 and TRBJ2-7, the CDR3 gives the full variable domain: DSGVTQTPKHLITATGQRVTLRCSPRSGDLSVYWYQQSLDQGLQFLIQYYNGEERAKGNILERFSAQQFPDLHSELNLSSLELGDSALYFCASSVEVAGEQYFGPGTRLTVT.